The 7 T cell receptor beta chains in this list originate from one sample, sequenced in a study of OX40 agonist ivuxolimab in advanced cancers. Data came from immunoSEQ multiplex PCR; TCRdb stores just in-frame clones and leaves some out. The table shows more than 95,000 clones, with around nine tenths occurring only once. The specimen was CD4+ or CD8+ T cells sorted from blood, collected in a trial of the OX40 agonist ivuxolimab. Source of these receptors: an adult with an advanced solid tumor such as melanoma, head and neck, liver or kidney cancer.

V usage is TRBV9 and J usage is TRBJ2-7; TRBD2 matches 9 bases. CDR1 and CDR2 from the germline V gene are SGDLS and YYNGEE. CDR3 length equals 14 residues. J was trimmed by 3 bases and V by 7 bases; bases with no gene match: 8. The CDR3 is CASGGLARSYEQYF. CDR3 DNA sequence: TGTGCCAGCGGGGGACTAGCACGAAGCTACGAGCAGTACTTC. The full variable domain, in which reference TRBV9 and TRBJ2-7 provide the parts outside the CDR3, is DSGVTQTPKHLITATGQRVTLRCSPRSGDLSVYWYQQSLDQGLQFLIQYYNGEERAKGNILERFSAQQFPDLHSELNLSSLELGDSALYFCASGGLARSYEQYFGPGTRLTVT.

This sequence joins TRBV19 and TRBJ2-1; 7 nucleotides align to TRBD2. CDR3 length: 13 amino acids. The V segment lost 5 bases and the J segment 6 bases; nucleotides outside the gene matches: 4. The germline V gene encodes CDR1 LNHDA and CDR2 SQIVND (reference sequence). DNA for the CDR3: TGTGCCAGTAGTCCCCGCGGGGGCAATGAGCAGTTCTTC. It translates to CASSPRGGNEQFF.

CDR3 region: CASSLGGVHLRETQYF. The CDR3 DNA reads as TGTGCCAGCAGCTTAGGAGGGGTACACCTCCGGGAGACCCAGTACTTC. The gene calls are TRBV7-2 and TRBJ2-5; D is tentatively TRBD1 or TRBD2 (5 bases each). Deletions cut 1 base from V and 5 bases from J, with 17 bases between. Germline V gene sequence: CDR1 SGHTA, CDR2 FQGNSA. The CDR3 is made up of 16 amino acids.

V gene TRBV19 combines with J gene TRBJ1-1; unclear D gene. Trimming stripped 8 bases from V and 1 base from J, with 11 bases between. The V gene's germline CDR1 is LNHDA and CDR2 SQIVND (reference sequence). The CDR3 totals 13 residues. The CDR3 DNA reads TGTGCCAGTTCGTCATGGAAGAACACTGAAGCTTTCTTT. This translates into CASSSWKNTEAFF.

The chain carries TRBV19 and TRBJ2-5, with D unresolved. CDR3 length: 13 residues. The V gene's germline CDR1 is LNHDA and CDR2 SQIVND (reference sequence). Trimming removed 3 bases from V and 5 bases from J, with 10 bases in between. CDR3 loop: CASSIKTRETQYF. The DNA for the CDR3 is TGTGCCAGTAGTATCAAGACCCGGGAGACCCAGTACTTC. Looking up the rest from reference TRBV19 and TRBJ2-5 gives the full variable domain: DGGITQSPKYLFRKEGQNVTLSCEQNLNHDAMYWYRQDPGQGLRLIYYSQIVNDFQKGDIAEGYSVSREKKESFPLTVTSAQKNPTAFYLCASSIKTRETQYFGPGTRLLVL.

The V and J genes are TRBV25-1 and TRBJ2-3, with TRBD1 identical over 9 bases. CDR3 length: 16 amino acids. V gave up 4 bases and J gave up 4 bases; unmatched junction bases: 9. CDR1 is MGHDK and CDR2 is SYGVNS in the germline V gene. CDR3 in DNA: TGTGCCAGCAGTGCCTGGGACAGGGCGGGATCAGATACGCAGTATTTT. Protein sequence: CASSAWDRAGSDTQYF. Filled out from reference TRBV25-1 and TRBJ2-3, the complete variable domain reads EADIYQTPRYLVIGTGKKITLECSQTMGHDKMYWYQQDPGMELHLIHYSYGVNSTEKGDLSSESTVSRIRTEHFPLTLESARPSHTSQYLCASSAWDRAGSDTQYFGPGTRLTVL.

The rearrangement joins TRBV30 to TRBJ1-5; no clear D gene. In germline, CDR1 is GTSNPN, CDR2 SVGIG (reference sequence). CDR3 length equals 12 residues. V shed 3 bases and J shed 4 bases, with 7 bases lying between them. CDR3 amino acids: CAWSQANQPQHF. The CDR3 DNA sequence: TGTGCCTGGAGCCAGGCGAATCAGCCCCAGCATTTT.